These 26 T cell receptor beta chains came from one sample sequenced in a study of control samples from healthy donors and cancer patients. Only in-frame clones appear in the TCRdb table, and some are missing; sequencing was by immunoSEQ multiplex PCR. The sample carries 110,000 to 150,000 clones, around 86% recorded once. Specimen: blood. Receptors originate from a man aged 30 to 45 in good health.

The genes are TRBV3-1 (or the pseudogene TRBV3-2) and TRBJ2-5; tentatively, D is TRBD1 (6 bases). The CDR3 runs to 14 residues. Germline V CDR1 and CDR2: LGHDT, YNNKEL (reference sequence). The V gene lost 6 bases and the J gene lost 5 bases, with 16 bases spanning the gap. In DNA, the CDR3 is TGTGCCAGCAGTGACTCAGGGGTTGTGGAGACCCAGTACTTC. Its translation is CASSDSGVVETQYF.

The chain carries TRBV27 and TRBJ2-6; the D gene could be TRBD1 or TRBD2 (5 bases each). Deletions cut 4 bases from V and 2 bases from J, with 12 bases between. CDR1 and CDR2 (germline): MNHEY, SMNVEV (reference sequence). The CDR3 spans 16 residues. Here the CDR3 reads CASSSLPGPGANVLTF. DNA of the CDR3: TGTGCCAGCAGTTCCCTCCCGGGACCTGGGGCCAACGTCCTGACTTTC.

This clone was seen a single time. The genes are TRBV19 and TRBJ1-5; D is unclear. V was trimmed by 3 bases and J by 3 bases, leaving 9 bases between them. The CDR3 sequence is 14 residues long. Germline assignment: CDR1 LNHDA and CDR2 SQIVND (reference sequence). The CDR3 here is CASSMGSSNQPQHF. For the CDR3, the DNA is TGTGCCAGTAGTATGGGGAGTTCCAATCAGCCCCAGCATTTT.

The chain carries TRBV7-2 and TRBJ2-1; TRBD2 agrees at 9 bases. The junction had 5 bases not matched to a gene; V was cut back by 5 bases and J by 3 bases. From germline, CDR1 is SGHTA and CDR2 FQGNSA. This CDR3 region has 15 residues. The CDR3 loop reads CASSQSGRSYNEQFF. The CDR3 coding sequence is TGTGCCAGCAGCCAGAGCGGGAGGAGCTACAATGAGCAGTTCTTC.

The chain combines TRBV29-1 with TRBJ1-5, with a possible D match to TRBD1 (6 bases). Germline values: CDR1 SQVTM, CDR2 ANQGSEA. Trimming removed 4 bases at V and 4 bases at J, with 11 bases between. The CDR3 totals 13 residues. CDR3: CSVGTGRNQPQHF. The CDR3 DNA follows: TGCAGCGTTGGTACAGGGAGGAATCAGCCCCAGCATTTT.

The V gene is TRBV7-3, the J gene TRBJ2-5; D may be TRBD2 (6 bases). Per germline, CDR1 SGHTA and CDR2 FQGTGA. Trimming pared 1 base from V and 1 base from J, leaving 10 bases between. The CDR3 is made up of 15 amino acids. Here the CDR3 DNA reads TGTGCCAGCAGCTTAATTGCGGGGATCCAAGAGACCCAGTACTTC. Residues: CASSLIAGIQETQYF.

V gene TRBV7-2 combines with J gene TRBJ2-2; 11 bases are shared with TRBD1. This CDR3 spans 14 amino acids. J gave up 6 bases and V 6 bases, and 3 bases lay outside the gene matches. In germline, CDR1 is SGHTA, CDR2 FQGNSA. The CDR3 region is CASRSGQGAGELFF. DNA of the CDR3: TGTGCCAGCAGGTCGGGACAGGGGGCCGGGGAGCTGTTTTTT.

A single count supports this clone. The rearrangement uses TRBV6-5 and TRBJ2-1, with D hard to call. Trimming cost V 4 bases and J 14 bases, with 15 bases left between them. Germline values: CDR1 MNHEY, CDR2 SVGAGI. CDR3 length: 12 amino acids. CDR3 sequence reads: CASSSNHLSEFF. The DNA of the CDR3 is TGTGCCAGCAGTTCCAACCACCTGTCTGAGTTCTTC.

This chain connects TRBV7-9 to TRBJ2-3; D unresolved. This CDR3 is 12 amino acids long. Germline V lookup: CDR1 SEHNR, CDR2 FQNEAQ (reference sequence). The V and J ends lost 5 bases and 6 bases respectively, with 9 bases between them. The DNA of the CDR3 is TGTGCCAGCAGCAACACGTCCGATACGCAGTATTTT. This codes for CASSNTSDTQYF.

This sequence joins TRBV7-9 and TRBJ2-1; the D is unclear. The V gene's germline CDR1 is SEHNR and CDR2 FQNEAQ (reference sequence). This CDR3 comprises 12 residues. V lost 0 bases and J lost 5, with 2 bases in between. For the CDR3, the DNA is TGTGCCAGCAGCTTAGCGGACAATGAGCAGTTCTTC. Translating it yields CASSLADNEQFF.

The rearrangement uses TRBV5-1 and TRBJ2-7; 8 bases map to TRBD1. The CDR3 is 14 amino acids. V gave up 2 bases and J gave up 3 bases; unmatched junction bases: 4. CDR1 and CDR2 (germline): SGHRS, YFSETQ. In DNA form, the CDR3 reads TGCGCCAGCAGCTTCAGGACAGGGAACTACGAGCAGTACTTC. Translating it yields CASSFRTGNYEQYF.

The rearrangement uses TRBV5-4 and TRBJ2-5; 8 bases are shared with TRBD2. V was clipped by 0 bases and J by 7 bases; unmatched bases: 11. The CDR3 is 16 residues long. Germline CDR1 SGHNT, CDR2 YYREEE (reference sequence). CDR3 DNA: TGTGCCAGCAGCTTGGGAATAGCGGGGCGAGGGGTGACCCAGTACTTC. This gives the protein CASSLGIAGRGVTQYF.

The chain is built from TRBV5-1 and TRBJ1-5, with D possibly being TRBD1 (6 bases). V gave up 4 bases and J gave up 4 bases, with 9 bases separating them. CDR3 length equals 13 residues. CDR1 and CDR2 from the germline V gene are SGHRS and YFSETQ. The CDR3 loop is CASSVGQNQPQHF. The CDR3 coding sequence is TGCGCCAGCAGCGTGGGACAAAATCAGCCCCAGCATTTT.

The gene calls are TRBV11-2 and TRBJ2-7; 7 positions match TRBD1. The germline CDR1 and CDR2 sequences are SGHAT and FQNNGV. The CDR3 is 15 residues long. The V and J ends lost 5 bases and 2 bases, in that order; junction bases with no gene match: 9. CDR3 bases: TGTGCCAGCAGCCCAATGACAGGGACCCCCTACGAGCAGTACTTC. Its translation: CASSPMTGTPYEQYF.

This rearrangement joins TRBV4-1 to TRBJ2-1; D possibly uses TRBD1 or TRBD2 (7 bases each). The CDR3 is 16 residues long. Trimming cost V 4 bases and J 7 bases, with 20 bases left between them. The germline V gene encodes CDR1 MGHRA and CDR2 YSYEKL. CDR3 coding DNA: TGCGCCAGCAGCCCAGGCAGGGGGGCCGGGGGGAATGAGCAGTTCTTC. This gives the protein CASSPGRGAGGNEQFF.

The genes are TRBV3-1 (or the pseudogene TRBV3-2) and TRBJ1-3, with no clear D. The germline V gene encodes CDR1 LGHDT and CDR2 YNNKEL (reference sequence). The germline V and J ends were trimmed by 1 base and 0 bases, with 4 bases remaining between them. The CDR3 contains 14 residues. The chain's CDR3 is CASSQASSGNTIYF. In DNA form, the CDR3 reads TGTGCCAGCAGCCAAGCGTCCTCTGGAAACACCATATATTTT.

The chain combines TRBV6-2 or TRBV6-3 with TRBJ2-1; tentative D call: TRBD2 (5 bases). In germline, CDR1 is MNHEY, CDR2 SVGEGT. CDR3 length equals 13 residues. V was shortened by 4 bases and J by 6 bases, with 10 bases between the two germline ends. CDR3 sequence reads: CASSFGLANEQFF. The CDR3, as DNA: TGTGCCAGCAGTTTCGGACTGGCCAATGAGCAGTTCTTC.

The CDR3 nucleotides are TGCGCCAGCAGCCATTCTCAGGGATGGGCTGAAGCTTTCTTT. Translation gives CASSHSQGWAEAFF. The chain uses TRBV4-1 and TRBJ1-1; possibly TRBD1 for D (5 bases). The CDR3 is 14 amino acids. The V end lost 3 bases, the J end lost 6 bases, and 14 bases lay between the germline ends. The germline CDR1 and CDR2 sequences are MGHRA and YSYEKL.

This chain joins TRBV9 and TRBJ2-2, with no clear D. CDR1 SGDLS and CDR2 YYNGEE come from the germline V gene. The germline V and J ends were trimmed by 1 base and 4 bases, with 8 bases remaining between them. This CDR3 contains 14 residues. CDR3 coding DNA: TGTGCCAGCAGCGTAACAGATATCACCGGGGAGCTGTTTTTT. This codes for CASSVTDITGELFF.

This clone was seen only once. V gene TRBV4-1 combines with J gene TRBJ1-5; tentative D call: TRBD1 (5 bases). The germline V gene encodes CDR1 MGHRA and CDR2 YSYEKL. This CDR3 spans 14 amino acids. V dropped 1 base and J dropped 2 bases, with 6 bases sitting between them. The CDR3 DNA reads TGCGCCAGCAGCCAAGGACAGCGCAATCAGCCCCAGCATTTT. Its translation: CASSQGQRNQPQHF.

The gene calls are TRBV5-1 and TRBJ2-2; D may be TRBD1 (6 bases). V lost 1 base, J lost 6 bases, and 10 bases lay in between. The length of the CDR3 is 14 residues. The germline gives CDR1 SGHRS, CDR2 YFSETQ. For the CDR3, the DNA is TGCGCCAGCAGCTTGTTGCAGGGGCCCGGGGAGCTGTTTTTT. This encodes CASSLLQGPGELFF.

The chain links TRBV3-1 (or the pseudogene TRBV3-2) to TRBJ1-4; the match to TRBD1 covers 7 bases. The V gene's germline CDR1 is LGHDT and CDR2 YNNKEL (reference sequence). With 2 bases clipped from V and 7 bases from J, the junction kept 7 bases outside the gene matches. CDR3 length: 15 residues. The CDR3 is CASSQRRGWGEKLFF. DNA of the CDR3: TGTGCCAGCAGCCAACGCAGGGGGTGGGGTGAAAAACTGTTTTTT.

CDR3 coding DNA: TGTGCCAGCAGCTTTGCGGGGGGTTACACTGAAGCTTTCTTT. Amino acid sequence: CASSFAGGYTEAFF. The chain recombines TRBV5-6 with TRBJ1-1; a weak D match, TRBD1 (5 bases). This CDR3 has 14 residues. The V gene lost 2 bases and the J gene lost 3 bases, with 11 bases spanning the gap. Germline V gene lookup returns CDR1 SGHDT and CDR2 YYEEEE. Looking up the rest from reference TRBV5-6 and TRBJ1-1 gives the full variable domain: DAGVTQSPTHLIKTRGQQVTLRCSPKSGHDTVSWYQQALGQGPQFIFQYYEEEERQRGNFPDRFSGHQFPNYSSELNVNALLLGDSALYLCASSFAGGYTEAFFGQGTRLTVV.

V and J are TRBV5-1 and TRBJ1-3; the D is unclear. CDR1 SGHRS and CDR2 YFSETQ come from the germline V gene. The CDR3 is made up of 15 amino acids. Trimming stripped 0 bases from V and 4 bases from J, with 11 bases between. For the CDR3, the DNA is TGCGCCAGCAGCTTGGGACCCGGGCAAGGAAACACCATATATTTT. It specifies CASSLGPGQGNTIYF.

The chain joins TRBV5-8 to TRBJ2-7; no clear D. V dropped 0 bases and J dropped 2 bases, with 9 bases sitting between them. The CDR3 covers 14 residues. The germline V gene encodes CDR1 SGHTS and CDR2 YDEGEE. The CDR3 loop reads CASSLDVGTYEQYF. CDR3 coding DNA: TGTGCCAGCAGCTTGGATGTAGGAACCTACGAGCAGTACTTC.

The CDR3 loop reads CASSKRAGAVNTEAFF. In DNA, the CDR3 is TGTGCCAGCAGCAAACGGGCAGGGGCGGTGAACACTGAAGCTTTCTTT. This chain uses TRBV21-1 with TRBJ1-1; TRBD1, the D gene given by the table, was not confirmed from the DNA. TRBV21-1 has pseudogene status. This CDR3 has 16 amino acids.